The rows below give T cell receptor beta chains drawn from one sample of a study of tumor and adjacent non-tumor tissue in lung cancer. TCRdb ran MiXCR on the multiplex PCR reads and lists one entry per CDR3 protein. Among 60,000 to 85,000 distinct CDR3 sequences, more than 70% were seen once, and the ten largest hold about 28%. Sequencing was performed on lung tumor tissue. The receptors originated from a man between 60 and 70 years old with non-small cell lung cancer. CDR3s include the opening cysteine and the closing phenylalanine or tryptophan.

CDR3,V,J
CGVVSTNTEAFF,TRBV29-1,TRBJ1-1
CSNEGASRYGYTF,TRBV20-1,TRBJ1-2
CSVEYRDMGGETQYF,TRBV29-1,TRBJ2-5
CASSLRDSYTEQYF,TRBV12-3/TRBV12-4,TRBJ2-7
CTSTGGIYEQYF,TRBV5-6,TRBJ2-7
CASSSWQQGDSYVQYF,TRBV12-3/TRBV12-4,TRBJ2-7
CSVSSLSTTWELFF,TRBV29-1,TRBJ2-2
CNVGPPTSRGAPTDTQYF,TRBV20-1,TRBJ2-3
CTSSRGNTEAFF,TRBV28,TRBJ1-1
CSAPLTGDRNEQYF,TRBV20-1,TRBJ2-7
CASSPQQAYYVYTF,TRBV28,TRBJ1-2
CSARKPQDNYDYTF,TRBV20-1,TRBJ1-2
CASSTPSGSSYNEQFF,TRBV21-1,TRBJ2-1
CASTLGQGYIF,TRBV28,TRBJ1-2
CSATIIEGHRLEQYF,TRBV20-1,TRBJ2-7
CADSSGTGVRDEQFF,TRBV10-1,TRBJ2-1
CARSSVGPRYNEQFF,TRBV5-1,TRBJ2-1
CSAHPLAPEAYTQYF,TRBV20-1,TRBJ2-3
CSVDGYVGGAFGETQYF,TRBV29-1,TRBJ2-5
CASSEFVGERERSYTF,TRBV6-1,TRBJ1-2
CAISAYQGQNPSGTNVLTF,TRBV10-3,TRBJ2-6
CASNQDGSYEQYF,TRBV12-3/TRBV12-4,TRBJ2-7
CASSLGGSTDTQYF,TRBV6-1,TRBJ2-3
CSVESGKGEIQYF,TRBV29-1,TRBJ2-5
CAISLSGGNIGELFF,TRBV5-1,TRBJ2-2
CSVPNLLAGAGIDTQYF,TRBV29-1,TRBJ2-3
CASSNPKGDYSNQHQHF,TRBV10-2,TRBJ1-5
CASSKDQGGFGSYEQYF,TRBV2,TRBJ2-7
CASGCSRRGGADAFF,TRBV6-5,TRBJ1-1
CASSPGVWTGEEQYF,TRBV5-1,TRBJ2-7
CRGGLAGDPRYNEQFF,TRBV20-1,TRBJ2-1
CANSLLGIAPNSYEQYF,TRBV28,TRBJ2-7
CASSPLMTGALAKNIQYF,TRBV28,TRBJ2-4
CASSEALMTGGSKTEAFF,TRBV6-1,TRBJ1-1
CATSLMYGTRREAVGYNEQFF,TRBV11-3,TRBJ2-1
CTSRATYTGELFF,TRBV10-2,TRBJ2-2
CSARQGPGKHQYF,TRBV29-1,.
CSVRAGTMTYEQYF,TRBV20-1,TRBJ2-7
CSDQIQASTDTRYF,TRBV20-1,TRBJ2-3
CASSFGDSYEQYF,TRBV5-4,TRBJ2-7
CARSPVAGYGKNIQYF,TRBV5-7,TRBJ2-4
CASSLMQLAVEQYF,TRBV7-3,TRBJ2-7
CASSLVGSSYEQYF,TRBV11-2,TRBJ2-7
CVRSGPGGDLMKHEQYF,TRBV5-5,TRBJ2-7
CIGKGGSSYNSPLHF,TRBV20-1,TRBJ1-6
CSARDPSRHIDEQSF,TRBV20-1,TRBJ2-1